The next 26 T cell receptor beta chains were all read from a single sample in a study of Ad26.COV2.S vaccination and SARS-CoV-2 variants. Described treatment: some 20 received Ad26.COV2.S at low or high dose, single or two shots; a few received placebo; per-sample allocation not given. The samples were gathered on day 63 after the first injection of vaccine or placebo. TCRdb's copy holds only in-frame clones and misses some; the assay was immunoSEQ multiplex PCR. The sample has roughly 380,000 clones, roughly 87% seen once. Here the sequenced sample was peripheral blood, taken in a trial of Ad26.COV2.S vaccine versus placebo. All receptors derive from a person between 18 and 65 years old who received the Ad26.COV2.S COVID-19 vaccine or a placebo.

V usage is TRBV2 and J usage is TRBJ1-2; 7 nucleotides match TRBD1. CDR1 is SNHLY and CDR2 is FYNNEI in the germline V gene. The trim removed 0 bases at V and 2 bases at J, leaving 9 bases unmatched. This CDR3 has 17 residues. The CDR3 nucleotides are TGTGCCAGCAGTGAAGCCCCGAGGGGGCGGCGAAACTATGGCTACACCTTC. This encodes CASSEAPRGRRNYGYTF.

This sequence joins TRBV7-9 and TRBJ2-1; TRBD1 agrees at 8 bases. CDR1 is SEHNR, CDR2 FQNEAQ, per germline (reference sequence). The CDR3 totals 15 residues. V dropped 5 bases and J dropped 3; count of bases not matched to a gene: 6. Written as DNA, the CDR3 is TGTGCCAGCAGCCCCCGGGACAGGTACTACAATGAGCAGTTCTTC. This translates into CASSPRDRYYNEQFF. Using reference TRBV7-9 and TRBJ2-1 for the parts outside the CDR3, the full variable domain is DTGVSQNPRHKITKRGQNVTFRCDPISEHNRLYWYRQTLGQGPEFLTYFQNEAQLEKSRLLSDRFSAERPKGSFSTLEIQRTEQGDSAMYLCASSPRDRYYNEQFFGPGTRLTVL.

The chain uses TRBV11-2 and TRBJ2-1, with D uncertain. The germline CDR1 and CDR2 sequences are SGHAT and FQNNGV. The CDR3 totals 15 residues. Trimming took off 7 bases at V and 1 base at J, with 14 bases between the two ends. CDR3 nucleotides: TGTGCCAGCATAGCTGGCCGATCGTCCTACAATGAGCAGTTCTTC. The encoded protein is CASIAGRSSYNEQFF.

The J gene is TRBJ1-2, the V gene TRBV5-4; a weak D match, TRBD1 (5 bases). This CDR3 region has 14 residues. In germline, CDR1 is SGHNT, CDR2 YYREEE (reference sequence). V lost 0 bases to trimming and J lost 4 bases, with 10 bases between them. CDR3 in DNA: TGTGCCAGCAGCTTGGAGGGACTGAGCTATGGCTACACCTTC. The encoded protein is CASSLEGLSYGYTF.

The chain joins TRBV15 to TRBJ2-7; D tentatively fits TRBD1 or TRBD2 (5 bases each). Germline V gives CDR1 LNHNV, CDR2 YYDKDF (reference sequence). The CDR3 has 14 residues. Trimming removed 3 bases at V and 3 bases at J, with 12 bases between. CDR3 DNA: TGTGCCACCAGCAGCGGGGCCAGAGGCTACGAGCAGTACTTC. Translating it yields CATSSGARGYEQYF.

V is TRBV11-3 and J is TRBJ2-3; TRBD2 is a possible D gene (6 bases). CDR1 and CDR2 (germline): SGHNT, YENEEA. This CDR3 region has 14 residues. The ends were cut back, 5 bases at V and 4 bases at J, with 13 bases in the middle. CDR3 protein: CASSPRDSPDTQYF. The CDR3 bases are TGTGCCAGCAGCCCCCGGGACTCCCCAGATACGCAGTATTTT. Supplemented by reference TRBV11-3 and TRBJ2-3, the full variable domain reads EAGVVQSPRYKIIEKKQPVAFWCNPISGHNTLYWYLQNLGQGPELLIRYENEEAVDDSQLPKDRFSAERLKGVDSTLKIQPAELGDSAVYLCASSPRDSPDTQYFGPGTRLTVL.

This clone was seen only once. The chain uses TRBV7-3 and TRBJ2-7; possibly TRBD1 for D (6 bases). V shed 5 bases and J shed 5 bases, with 16 bases lying between them. Germline V lookup: CDR1 SGHTA, CDR2 FQGTGA. The CDR3 covers 14 residues. CDR3 region: CASSPNRVGNEQYF. DNA of the CDR3: TGTGCCAGCAGCCCAAACAGGGTAGGCAACGAGCAGTACTTC.

On this clone itself: This may be a read error, as it is one base from a much larger clone. Within the sample, other DNA sequences also encode this same CDR3. The CDR3 sequence: CASSLRGNQPQHF. In DNA, the CDR3 is TGTGCCAGCAGCTTAAGGGGGAATCAGCCCCAGCATTTT. This chain joins TRBV7-2 and TRBJ1-5, with TRBD1 as a possible D gene (6 bases). Germline assignment: CDR1 SGHTA and CDR2 FQGNSA. The CDR3 contains 13 residues. Deletions cut 2 bases from V and 4 bases from J, with 6 bases between.

This clone was observed once. The V and J genes are TRBV7-8 and TRBJ1-5; D is ambiguous. V lost 4 bases and J 6 bases, leaving 16 bases between the germline ends. The CDR3 extends over 15 amino acids. The germline CDR1 and CDR2 sequences are SGHVS and FQNEAQ. The CDR3 region is CASSYRRSRGQPQHF. CDR3 coding DNA: TGTGCCAGCAGCTACCGGAGAAGCCGGGGTCAGCCCCAGCATTTT.

This chain joins TRBV30 and TRBJ2-2; no clear D gene. The CDR3 loop spans 15 amino acids. CDR1 is GTSNPN, CDR2 SVGIG, per germline (reference sequence). V dropped 1 base and J dropped 1 base, with 10 bases sitting between them. The CDR3 DNA sequence: TGTGCCTGGAGTGAGCCCCCGGGGAACACCGGGGAGCTGTTTTTT. Amino acids: CAWSEPPGNTGELFF. Based on the CDR3 plus reference TRBV30 and TRBJ2-2, the full variable domain is SQTIHQWPATLVQPVGSPLSLECTVEGTSNPNLYWYRQAAGRGLQLLFYSVGIGQISSEVPQNLSASRPQDRQFILSSKKLLLSDSGFYLCAWSEPPGNTGELFFGEGSRLTVL.

The chain joins TRBV7-2 to TRBJ2-3, with a weak D call TRBD1 (6 bases). Trimming shortened V by 5 bases and J by 1 base, and 19 bases separated the two germline ends. The CDR3 sequence is 17 residues long. The V gene's germline CDR1 is SGHTA and CDR2 FQGNSA. The CDR3 reads CASSHVIQGGGTDTQYF. CDR3 bases: TGTGCCAGCAGCCACGTAATACAGGGCGGCGGCACAGATACGCAGTATTTT.

V and J are TRBV7-8 and TRBJ1-5; D is undetermined. Trimming removed 5 bases at V and 2 bases at J, with 10 bases between. The CDR3 runs to 14 residues. Germline assignment: CDR1 SGHVS and CDR2 FQNEAQ. CDR3 DNA: TGTGCCAGCAGCACGAGAGTCGGCAATCAGCCCCAGCATTTT. As protein: CASSTRVGNQPQHF.

The CDR3 reads CASSLEPPPARAGNTIYF. CDR3 nucleotide sequence: TGTGCCAGCAGCTTAGAACCCCCCCCGGCTAGAGCTGGAAACACCATATATTTT. The V call is TRBV7-2, the J call TRBJ1-3; D is undetermined. The CDR3 loop spans 18 amino acids. CDR1 is SGHTA and CDR2 is FQGNSA in the germline V gene. The V gene lost 1 base and the J gene lost 2 bases, with 18 bases spanning the gap.

The genes are TRBV6-4 and TRBJ2-2; D gene uncertain. This CDR3 spans 16 amino acids. Germline CDR1 reads MRHNA; CDR2 reads SNTAGT. Between the trimmed V and J ends, which lost 0 bases and 1 base, there was a span of 9 bases. CDR3 amino acids: CASSDSPQVNTGELFF. CDR3 nucleotide sequence: TGTGCCAGCAGTGACTCTCCCCAGGTGAACACCGGGGAGCTGTTTTTT.

This chain joins TRBV10-3 and TRBJ1-2; 7 bases are a match to TRBD1. CDR1 is ENHRY, CDR2 SYGVKD, per germline. The V and J ends lost 0 bases and 8 bases, in that order; junction bases with no gene match: 6. The CDR3 consists of 14 residues. CDR3 sequence: CAISESDRASGYTF. CDR3 bases: TGTGCCATCAGTGAGTCAGACAGGGCGAGCGGCTACACCTTC.

J is TRBJ1-4 and V is TRBV7-9; D unclear. V gave up 1 base and J gave up 7 bases, with 7 bases separating them. The CDR3 loop spans 13 amino acids. The germline V gene has CDR1 SEHNR and CDR2 FQNEAQ (reference sequence). The CDR3, as DNA: TGTGCCAGCAGCTTAGTAAATCGTGAAAAACTGTTTTTT. It encodes CASSLVNREKLFF.

The gene calls are TRBV5-4 and TRBJ2-7, with 7 nucleotides matching TRBD1. Germline values: CDR1 SGHNT, CDR2 YYREEE (reference sequence). Germline trimming cut 5 bases from V and 0 bases from J; bases unmatched to any gene: 5. The CDR3 runs to 14 residues. CDR3: CASSNWDSSYEQYF. The CDR3 DNA reads TGTGCCAGCAGTAACTGGGACAGCTCCTACGAGCAGTACTTC. The complete variable domain, with remaining parts taken from reference TRBV5-4 and TRBJ2-7, reads ETGVTQSPTHLIKTRGQQVTLRCSSQSGHNTVSWYQQALGQGPQFIFQYYREEENGRGNFPPRFSGLQFPNYSSELNVNALELDDSALYLCASSNWDSSYEQYFGPGTRLTVT.

The rearrangement links TRBV5-4 to TRBJ2-3; D is ambiguous. Germline values: CDR1 SGHNT, CDR2 YYREEE (reference sequence). This CDR3 spans 12 amino acids. V lost 4 bases, J lost 5 bases, and 8 bases lay in between. CDR3 sequence: CASSPGVDTQYF. The CDR3 region has the DNA TGTGCCAGCAGCCCGGGTGTAGATACGCAGTATTTT.

V gene TRBV30 combines with J gene TRBJ1-2; D is unresolved. Germline V gene data show CDR1 as GTSNPN and CDR2 as SVGIG (reference sequence). V lost 0 bases and J lost 5, with 16 bases in between. The CDR3 extends over 15 amino acids. The CDR3 DNA is TGTGCCTGGAGTGTAGTTAGACTCAAAACATATGGCTACACCTTC. Its translation is CAWSVVRLKTYGYTF.

V usage is TRBV9 and J usage is TRBJ2-3; 10 positions match TRBD2. The germline V gene has CDR1 SGDLS and CDR2 YYNGEE. J gave up 2 bases and V 0 bases, and 9 bases lay outside the gene matches. The CDR3 length is 18 residues. In DNA form, the CDR3 reads TGTGCCAGCAGCGTAGCTACCTCGAGCGGGGGGGCCACAGATACGCAGTATTTT. It encodes CASSVATSSGGATDTQYF.

The chain has TRBV2 and TRBJ2-1; TRBD2 agrees at 11 bases. The CDR3 loop spans 16 amino acids. Germline V CDR1 and CDR2: SNHLY, FYNNEI. The V and J ends lost 7 bases and 3 bases, in that order; junction bases with no gene match: 8. The CDR3 DNA sequence: TGTGCCAGCACAGAACTAGCGGGGGCGGGCTACAATGAGCAGTTCTTC. Translating gives CASTELAGAGYNEQFF.

The rearrangement links TRBV7-8 to TRBJ2-7; D is possibly TRBD1 (5 bases). V was cut by 5 bases and J by 6 bases, with 17 bases left in between. CDR1 is SGHVS and CDR2 is FQNEAQ in the germline V gene. This CDR3 has 14 amino acids. The CDR3 DNA sequence: TGTGCCAGCAGCCTATACTACCAGGGCCTCGAGCAGTACTTC. It codes for CASSLYYQGLEQYF.

The table lists this clone with a count of one. The V call is TRBV18, the J call TRBJ1-1, with a possible D match to TRBD1 (5 bases). There are 13 residues in the CDR3. V lost 5 bases, J lost 5 bases, and 12 bases lay in between. Germline V gene sequence: CDR1 KGHSH, CDR2 LQKENI. The CDR3 region is CASSSGGRTEAFF. The CDR3 DNA reads TGTGCCAGCTCATCTGGGGGAAGGACTGAAGCTTTCTTT.

This rearrangement joins TRBV5-1 to TRBJ1-1, with D uncertain. V lost 4 bases, J lost 1 base, and 14 bases lay in between. This CDR3 is 15 amino acids long. CDR1 and CDR2 (germline): SGHRS, YFSETQ. The CDR3 nucleotides read TGCGCCAGCAGCCCCACCTATGACGGGAACACTGAAGCTTTCTTT. Translation: CASSPTYDGNTEAFF.

The rearrangement uses TRBV5-1 and TRBJ2-5, with D possibly TRBD2 on 5 matching bases. Germline loops: CDR1 SGHRS, CDR2 YFSETQ. V dropped 5 bases and J dropped 2 bases, with 13 bases sitting between them. This CDR3 has 14 amino acids. The CDR3, as DNA: TGCGCCAGCAGACCAGGTGGGAGACAAGAGACCCAGTACTTC. Translated: CASRPGGRQETQYF.

The chain combines TRBV19 with TRBJ2-7, with D tentatively TRBD2 (5 bases). Germline lookup yields CDR1 LNHDA and CDR2 SQIVND (reference sequence). V was trimmed by 3 bases and J by 6 bases, leaving 21 bases between them. CDR3 length: 16 residues. The CDR3 nucleotides read TGTGCCAGTAGTATGAGTCTTAGCGTTTGGCAGTTCGAGCAGTACTTC. This translates into CASSMSLSVWQFEQYF.